This passage covers 22 T cell receptor beta chains from one sample sequenced in a study of blood T cell repertoires in COVID-19. Assay: immunoSEQ multiplex PCR; the TCRdb copy retains only in-frame clones and omits some. The table records 130,000 or so clones, 75% to 90% of them present only once. The sample was PBMCs or T cells enriched from blood (not recorded which). Receptors originate from a man in his thirties or forties who had recovered from COVID-19.

This clone has a single count. V and J are TRBV15 and TRBJ2-5; possible D gene TRBD2, 5 bases. The CDR3 extends over 17 amino acids. From germline, CDR1 is LNHNV and CDR2 YYDKDF (reference sequence). With 5 bases removed from V and 5 bases from J, the gap between germline ends came to 24 bases. CDR3 in amino acids: CATSGLGEQGAKETQYF. DNA for the CDR3: TGTGCCACCAGCGGGTTGGGAGAACAAGGCGCGAAGGAGACCCAGTACTTC.

This chain connects TRBV5-1 to TRBJ2-3; 10 nucleotides agree with TRBD2. The CDR3 covers 14 residues. Trimming took 10 bases from V and 1 from J; bases not matched to a gene: 6. Germline values: CDR1 SGHRS, CDR2 YFSETQ. The CDR3 DNA reads as TGCGCCGGCGCTAGCGGGGGCCGCACAGATACGCAGTATTTT. As protein: CAGASGGRTDTQYF.

V gene TRBV9 combines with J gene TRBJ2-2; TRBD2 might be the D (6 bases). The CDR3 covers 16 residues. Germline values: CDR1 SGDLS, CDR2 YYNGEE. Trimming took off 1 base at V and 0 bases at J, with 10 bases between the two ends. Written as DNA, the CDR3 is TGTGCCAGCAGCGTACTAGGAGGGCCGAACACCGGGGAGCTGTTTTTT. It specifies CASSVLGGPNTGELFF.

This clone appeared a single time. The rearrangement joins TRBV10-1 to TRBJ1-1; 7 bases agree with TRBD1. The CDR3 spans 15 residues. Germline V gene data show CDR1 as WNHNN and CDR2 as SYGVQD (reference sequence). V lost 3 bases, J lost 0 bases, and 4 bases stayed unmatched. The CDR3 DNA reads as TGCGCCAGCAGTGAAGGCAGGGGGTTGAACACTGAAGCTTTCTTT. Translated, it gives CASSEGRGLNTEAFF.

The CDR3 DNA reads TGTGCCAGTAGTCCTCAGGGGAACCAGCCCCAGCATTTT. This encodes CASSPQGNQPQHF. The rearrangement links TRBV19 to TRBJ1-5; D perhaps matches TRBD1 (6 bases). V lost 5 bases, J lost 7 bases, and 12 bases lay in between. Germline CDR1 is LNHDA and CDR2 is SQIVND (reference sequence). The CDR3 totals 13 residues.

V usage is TRBV6-1 and J usage is TRBJ1-5, with D unclear. Germline V gene lookup returns CDR1 MNHNS and CDR2 SASEGT. Trimming shortened V by 2 bases and J by 6 bases, and 8 bases separated the two germline ends. The CDR3 sequence is 13 residues long. The CDR3 here is CASSELGGQPQHF. Here the CDR3 DNA reads TGTGCCAGCAGTGAATTGGGAGGTCAGCCCCAGCATTTT.

The chain is built from TRBV11-2 and TRBJ2-3; 7 nucleotides align to TRBD2. CDR3 length: 17 residues. Germline CDR1 SGHAT, CDR2 FQNNGV. J lost 4 bases, V lost 0 bases, and 10 bases had no gene match. The CDR3 protein is CASSLESGGSYADTQYF. CDR3 sequence (DNA): TGTGCCAGCAGCTTAGAATCTGGCGGGAGTTACGCAGATACGCAGTATTTT.

This sequence joins TRBV2 and TRBJ1-5; tentatively, D is TRBD1 (6 bases). Trimming took 1 base from V and 5 from J, leaving 9 bases between them. The CDR3 totals 14 residues. Per germline, CDR1 SNHLY and CDR2 FYNNEI. Here the CDR3 DNA reads TGTGCCAGCAGTGAAGTGACAGGTTATCAGCCCCAGCATTTT. Translated, it gives CASSEVTGYQPQHF. Supplemented by reference TRBV2 and TRBJ1-5, the full variable domain reads EPEVTQTPSHQVTQMGQEVILRCVPISNHLYFYWYRQILGQKVEFLVSFYNNEISEKSEIFDDQFSVERPDGSNFTLKIRSTKLEDSAMYFCASSEVTGYQPQHFGDGTRLSIL.

This clone came up once. The chain carries TRBV6-5 and TRBJ2-3, with TRBD2 identical over 10 bases. The CDR3 extends over 14 amino acids. Trimming cost V 3 bases and J 5 bases; bases outside gene matches: 2. Germline V lookup: CDR1 MNHEY, CDR2 SVGAGI. The CDR3 loop is CASSYLAGGDTQYF. Written as DNA, the CDR3 is TGTGCCAGCAGTTATTTAGCGGGGGGAGATACGCAGTATTTT.

This chain connects TRBV11-2 to TRBJ2-3; 7 bases align to TRBD2. V gave up 5 bases and J gave up 0 bases; unmatched junction bases: 5. The CDR3 runs 15 residues. Germline V gene sequence: CDR1 SGHAT, CDR2 FQNNGV. CDR3 loop: CASSGSGASTDTQYF. The CDR3 nucleotides read TGTGCCAGCAGCGGGAGCGGGGCGAGCACAGATACGCAGTATTTT.

The sample holds a few counts of this clone. This sample includes further DNA sequences coding for the same CDR3. The rearrangement joins TRBV15 to TRBJ2-3, with TRBD2 matching over 8 bases. The V gene end was trimmed by 3 bases and the J gene end by 2 bases; junction bases not matched to a gene: 10. Germline assignment: CDR1 LNHNV and CDR2 YYDKDF (reference sequence). The CDR3 consists of 17 residues. The CDR3 region is CATSSDLSGGTTDTQYF. In nucleotides, the CDR3 is TGTGCCACCAGCAGCGATCTATCGGGAGGGACCACAGATACGCAGTATTTT.

In this sample, this clone turned up a few times. The genes are TRBV19 and TRBJ2-1; TRBD2 matches at 11 bases. Trimming removed 7 bases from V and 9 bases from J; junction bases left unmatched: 14. CDR1 and CDR2 (germline): LNHDA, SQIVND (reference sequence). The CDR3 consists of 16 residues. CDR3 protein: CASMGTSGLLGGEQFF. CDR3 nucleotides: TGTGCCAGTATGGGGACTAGCGGACTCTTGGGCGGTGAGCAGTTCTTC.

The chain employs TRBV2 and TRBJ2-5; 9 bases line up with TRBD1. V shed 1 base and J 4 bases; nucleotides not matched to a gene: 4. Germline CDR1 SNHLY, CDR2 FYNNEI. CDR3 length: 15 residues. In DNA form, the CDR3 reads TGTGCCAGCAGTGAAGGGACAGGGGTCGGAGAGACCCAGTACTTC. Residues: CASSEGTGVGETQYF.

V usage is TRBV28 and J usage is TRBJ1-1; TRBD1 is a possible D gene (5 bases). Between the trimmed V and J ends, which lost 5 bases and 1 base, there was a span of 8 bases. This CDR3 has 13 residues. CDR1 is MDHEN, CDR2 SYDVKM, per germline. CDR3 amino acids: CASSPGQNTEAFF. In DNA form, the CDR3 reads TGTGCCAGCAGTCCCGGACAGAACACTGAAGCTTTCTTT.

J is TRBJ1-3 and V is TRBV9, with no clear D. Per the germline V gene, CDR1 is SGDLS and CDR2 is YYNGEE. The V end lost 4 bases, the J end lost 0 bases, and 5 bases lay between the germline ends. There are 13 residues in the CDR3. The CDR3 bases are TGTGCCAGCAGCCTAAGCTCTGGAAACACCATATATTTT. This encodes CASSLSSGNTIYF.

A remark on this clone: The sample holds other DNA sequences that translate to the same CDR3. The chain is built from TRBV5-1 and TRBJ1-2; tentatively, D is TRBD1 (5 bases). Trimming removed 4 bases at V and 2 bases at J, with 9 bases between. This CDR3 comprises 13 residues. Germline V gene data show CDR1 as SGHRS and CDR2 as YFSETQ. The CDR3 protein is CASSPTENYGYTF. CDR3 nucleotides: TGCGCCAGCAGCCCGACAGAGAACTATGGCTACACCTTC.

The gene calls are TRBV30 and TRBJ1-1, with 7 bases fitting TRBD1. V was clipped by 3 bases and J by 4 bases; unmatched bases: 8. The CDR3 is 14 residues long. The germline CDR1 and CDR2 sequences are GTSNPN and SVGIG (reference sequence). The CDR3 protein is CAWRTGNLFTEAFF. Written as DNA, the CDR3 is TGTGCCTGGAGGACAGGGAATTTATTCACTGAAGCTTTCTTT. Full variable domain (rest looked up from reference TRBV30 and TRBJ1-1): SQTIHQWPATLVQPVGSPLSLECTVEGTSNPNLYWYRQAAGRGLQLLFYSVGIGQISSEVPQNLSASRPQDRQFILSSKKLLLSDSGFYLCAWRTGNLFTEAFFGQGTRLTVV.

Here the CDR3 reads CASSLAGTYEQYF. DNA for the CDR3: TGTGCCAGCAGTCTAGCGGGCACCTACGAGCAGTACTTC. The chain joins TRBV27 to TRBJ2-7; 8 positions agree with TRBD2. Losses at the gene ends were 5 bases for V and 2 bases for J; bases not matched to a gene: 2. The CDR3 runs 13 residues. Germline CDR1 MNHEY, CDR2 SMNVEV (reference sequence).

The CDR3 spells CASSLVTVSKNGYTF. The DNA of the CDR3 is TGTGCCAGCAGCTTAGTGACAGTCTCGAAGAATGGCTACACCTTC. This sequence joins TRBV7-9 and TRBJ1-2, with a possible D match to TRBD1 (5 bases). V was trimmed by 1 base and J by 6 bases, leaving 15 bases between them. The CDR3 loop spans 15 amino acids. Germline values: CDR1 SEHNR, CDR2 FQNEAQ (reference sequence).

This chain connects TRBV6-6 to TRBJ1-3; D perhaps matches TRBD1 (5 bases). V was pared by 2 bases and J by 6 bases, with 11 bases between. The CDR3 sequence is 14 residues long. Germline V gives CDR1 MNHNY, CDR2 SVGAGI (reference sequence). The CDR3 nucleotides read TGTGCCAGCAGTTACGTTGGGGGGGAAAACACCATATATTTT. This translates into CASSYVGGENTIYF.

This clone was picked up a small number of times. The rearrangement uses TRBV18 and TRBJ1-4; possible D gene TRBD1, 5 bases. Trimming took 3 bases from V and 12 from J, leaving 14 bases between them. Looked up from germline, CDR1 is KGHSH and CDR2 is LQKENI. The CDR3 totals 13 residues. The CDR3 spells CASSPGGREELFF. The CDR3 DNA reads as TGTGCCAGCTCACCCGGTGGCAGGGAGGAACTGTTTTTT.

The chain recombines TRBV6-5 with TRBJ1-1; D remains unclear. The CDR3 loop spans 13 amino acids. V was shortened by 11 bases and J by 4 bases, with 17 bases between the two germline ends. Germline CDR1 MNHEY, CDR2 SVGAGI. The CDR3 region is CAASRDLSTEAFF. The CDR3 DNA reads TGTGCCGCCAGTCGGGATCTGAGCACTGAAGCTTTCTTT.